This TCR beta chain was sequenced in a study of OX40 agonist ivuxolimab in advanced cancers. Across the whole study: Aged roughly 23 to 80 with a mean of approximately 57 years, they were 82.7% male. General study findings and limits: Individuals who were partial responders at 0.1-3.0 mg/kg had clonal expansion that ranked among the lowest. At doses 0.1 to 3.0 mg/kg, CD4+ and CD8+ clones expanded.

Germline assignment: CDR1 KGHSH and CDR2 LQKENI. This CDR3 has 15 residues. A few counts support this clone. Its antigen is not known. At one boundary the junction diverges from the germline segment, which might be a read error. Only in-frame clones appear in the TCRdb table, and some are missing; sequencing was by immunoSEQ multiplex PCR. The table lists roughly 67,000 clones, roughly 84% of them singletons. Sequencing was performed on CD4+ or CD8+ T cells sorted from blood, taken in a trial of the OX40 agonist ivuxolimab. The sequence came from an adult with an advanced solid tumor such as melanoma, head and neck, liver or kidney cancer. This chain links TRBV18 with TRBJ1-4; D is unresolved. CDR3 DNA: TGTGCCAGCTCCCCACCGGAGAAAACTAATGAAAAACTGTTTTTT. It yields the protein CASSPPEKTNEKLFF.